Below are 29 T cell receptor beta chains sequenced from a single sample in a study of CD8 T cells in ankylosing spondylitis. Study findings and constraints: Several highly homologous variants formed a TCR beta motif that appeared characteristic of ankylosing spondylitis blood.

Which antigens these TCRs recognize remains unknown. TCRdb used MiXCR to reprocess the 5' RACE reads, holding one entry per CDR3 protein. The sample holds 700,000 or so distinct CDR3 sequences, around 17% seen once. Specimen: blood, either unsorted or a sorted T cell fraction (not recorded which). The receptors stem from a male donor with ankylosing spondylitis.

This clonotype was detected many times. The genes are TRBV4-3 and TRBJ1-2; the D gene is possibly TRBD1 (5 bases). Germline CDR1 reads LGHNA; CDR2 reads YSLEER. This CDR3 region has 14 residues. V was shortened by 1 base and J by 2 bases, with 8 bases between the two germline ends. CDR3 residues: CASSQAGGNYGYTF. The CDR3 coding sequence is TGCGCCAGCAGCCAAGCCGGGGGGAACTATGGCTACACCTTC.

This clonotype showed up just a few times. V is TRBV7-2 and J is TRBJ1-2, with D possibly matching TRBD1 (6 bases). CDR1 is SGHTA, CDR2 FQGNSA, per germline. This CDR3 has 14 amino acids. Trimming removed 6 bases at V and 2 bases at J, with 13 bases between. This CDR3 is CASSHGQRNYGYTF. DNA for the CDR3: TGTGCCAGCAGTCACGGACAGAGAAACTATGGCTACACCTTC.

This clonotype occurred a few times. The CDR3 sequence: CATSDLGPSNRELFF. The CDR3 DNA reads as TGTGCCACCAGTGACCTGGGACCTTCTAACAGGGAGCTGTTTTTT. V gene TRBV24-1 combines with J gene TRBJ2-2; D tentatively fits TRBD1 or TRBD2 (5 bases each). The CDR3 contains 15 residues. V was pared by 4 bases and J by 9 bases, with 17 bases between. The V gene's germline CDR1 is KGHDR and CDR2 SFDVKD.

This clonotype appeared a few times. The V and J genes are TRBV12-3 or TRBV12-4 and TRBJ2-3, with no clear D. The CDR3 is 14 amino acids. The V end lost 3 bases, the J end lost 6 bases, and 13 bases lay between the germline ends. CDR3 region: CASSLVGPWDTQYF. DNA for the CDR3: TGTGCCAGCAGTTTGGTGGGTCCTTGGGATACGCAGTATTTT.

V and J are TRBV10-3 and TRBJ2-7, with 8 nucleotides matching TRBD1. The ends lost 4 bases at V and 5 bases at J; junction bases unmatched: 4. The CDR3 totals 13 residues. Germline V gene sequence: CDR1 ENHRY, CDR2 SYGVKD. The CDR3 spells CAISGLTGDEQYF. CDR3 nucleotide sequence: TGTGCCATCAGTGGTCTGACAGGGGACGAGCAGTACTTC.

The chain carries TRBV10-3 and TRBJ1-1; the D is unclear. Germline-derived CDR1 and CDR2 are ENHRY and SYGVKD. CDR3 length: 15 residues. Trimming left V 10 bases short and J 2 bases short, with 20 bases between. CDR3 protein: CASLSRIGDNTEAFF. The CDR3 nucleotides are TGTGCCAGCCTTAGTAGGATCGGAGATAACACTGAAGCTTTCTTT.

As DNA, the CDR3 is TGTGCCAGCAGTTACGGACCTACCACAGGGACTGAAGCTTTCTTT. Encoded protein: CASSYGPTTGTEAFF. The V call is TRBV6-5, the J call TRBJ1-1; a weak D match, TRBD1 (6 bases). Trimming removed 2 bases from V and 5 bases from J, with 15 bases in between. Germline V CDR1 and CDR2: MNHEY, SVGAGI. The CDR3 loop spans 15 amino acids.

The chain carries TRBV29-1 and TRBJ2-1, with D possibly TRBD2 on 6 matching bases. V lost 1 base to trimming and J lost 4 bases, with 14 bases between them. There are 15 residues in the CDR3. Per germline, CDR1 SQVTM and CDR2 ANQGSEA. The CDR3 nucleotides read TGCAGCGTTGAAGGGGGACTGTCAGAATACAATGAGCAGTTCTTC. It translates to CSVEGGLSEYNEQFF.

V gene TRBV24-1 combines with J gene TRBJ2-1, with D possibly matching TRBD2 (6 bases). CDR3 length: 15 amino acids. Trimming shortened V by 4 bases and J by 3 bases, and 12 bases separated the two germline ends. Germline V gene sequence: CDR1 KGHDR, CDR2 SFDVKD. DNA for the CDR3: TGTGCCACCAGTGACCCGGGAGACAACTACAATGAGCAGTTCTTC. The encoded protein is CATSDPGDNYNEQFF.

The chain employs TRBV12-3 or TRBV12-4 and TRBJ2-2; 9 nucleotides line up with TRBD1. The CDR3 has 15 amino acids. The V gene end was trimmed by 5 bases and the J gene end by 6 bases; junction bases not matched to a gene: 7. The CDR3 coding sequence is TGTGCCAGCAGTCCTACAGGGGGCTCGGCCGGGGAGCTGTTTTTT. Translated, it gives CASSPTGGSAGELFF.

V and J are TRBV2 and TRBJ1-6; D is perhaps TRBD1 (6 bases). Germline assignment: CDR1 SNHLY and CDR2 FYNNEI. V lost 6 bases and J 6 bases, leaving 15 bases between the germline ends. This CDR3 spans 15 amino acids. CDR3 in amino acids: CASSDWTDRNSPLHF. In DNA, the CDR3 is TGTGCCAGCAGCGACTGGACAGACCGTAATTCACCCCTCCACTTT.

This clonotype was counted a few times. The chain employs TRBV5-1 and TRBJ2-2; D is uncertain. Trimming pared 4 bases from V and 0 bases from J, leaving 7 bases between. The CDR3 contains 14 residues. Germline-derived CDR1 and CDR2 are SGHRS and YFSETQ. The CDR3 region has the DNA TGCGCCAGCAGCAAAAACTCGAACACCGGGGAGCTGTTTTTT. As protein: CASSKNSNTGELFF.

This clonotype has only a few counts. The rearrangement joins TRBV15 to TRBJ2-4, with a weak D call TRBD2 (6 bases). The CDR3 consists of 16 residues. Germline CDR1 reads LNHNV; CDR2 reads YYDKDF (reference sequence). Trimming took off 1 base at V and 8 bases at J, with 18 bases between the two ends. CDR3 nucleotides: TGTGCCACCAGCAGAGGGGAGGTCACGGACGTATACATTCAGTACTTC. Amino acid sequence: CATSRGEVTDVYIQYF.

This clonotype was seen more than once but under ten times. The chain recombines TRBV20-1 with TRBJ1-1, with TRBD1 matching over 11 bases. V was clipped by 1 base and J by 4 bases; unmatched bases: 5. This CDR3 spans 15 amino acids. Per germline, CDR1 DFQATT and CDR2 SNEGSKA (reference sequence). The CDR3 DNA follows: TGCAGTGCTAGAGCTGGGACAGGGGGTTCCACTGAAGCTTTCTTT. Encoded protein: CSARAGTGGSTEAFF.

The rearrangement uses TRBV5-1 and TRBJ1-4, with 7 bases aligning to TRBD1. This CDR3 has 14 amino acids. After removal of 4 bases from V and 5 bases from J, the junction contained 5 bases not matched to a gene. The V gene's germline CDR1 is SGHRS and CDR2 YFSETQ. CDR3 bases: TGCGCCAGCAGCCTGTTGACAGGGAATGAAAAACTGTTTTTT. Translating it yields CASSLLTGNEKLFF.

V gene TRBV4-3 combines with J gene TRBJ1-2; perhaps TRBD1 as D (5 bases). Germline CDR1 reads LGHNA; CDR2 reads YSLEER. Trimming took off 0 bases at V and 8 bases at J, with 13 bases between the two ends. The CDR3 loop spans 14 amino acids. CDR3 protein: CASSQDGGVRGYTF. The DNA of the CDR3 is TGCGCCAGCAGCCAAGATGGAGGGGTTCGGGGCTACACCTTC.

The DNA for the CDR3 is TGTGCCACCAGTGATTCGATTCATGGCTACACCTTC. This codes for CATSDSIHGYTF. The chain uses TRBV24-1 and TRBJ1-2; D remains ambiguous. V was trimmed by 2 bases and J by 6 bases, leaving 6 bases between them. The germline gives CDR1 KGHDR, CDR2 SFDVKD. The CDR3 is made up of 12 amino acids.

The CDR3 nucleotides read TGCAGTGCTAGTATAGCGGGGCAGTCGGAGACCCAGTACTTC. It is translated as CSASIAGQSETQYF. The rearrangement joins TRBV20-1 to TRBJ2-5; 8 positions agree with TRBD2. The V gene end was trimmed by 3 bases and the J gene end by 5 bases; junction bases not matched to a gene: 8. This CDR3 contains 14 residues. The germline V gene has CDR1 DFQATT and CDR2 SNEGSKA (reference sequence).

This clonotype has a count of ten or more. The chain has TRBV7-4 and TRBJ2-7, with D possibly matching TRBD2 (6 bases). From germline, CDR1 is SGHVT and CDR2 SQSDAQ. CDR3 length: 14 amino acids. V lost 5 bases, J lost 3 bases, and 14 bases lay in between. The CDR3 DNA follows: TGTGCCAGCAGCATTAGGAGGGCTGGCTACGAGCAGTACTTC. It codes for CASSIRRAGYEQYF.

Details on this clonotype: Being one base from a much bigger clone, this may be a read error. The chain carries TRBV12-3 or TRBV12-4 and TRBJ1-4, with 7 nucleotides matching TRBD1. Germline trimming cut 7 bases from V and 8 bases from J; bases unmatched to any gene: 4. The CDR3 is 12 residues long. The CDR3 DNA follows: TGTGCCAGCATCCGGGACAGAGAAAAACTGTTTTTT. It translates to CASIRDREKLFF.

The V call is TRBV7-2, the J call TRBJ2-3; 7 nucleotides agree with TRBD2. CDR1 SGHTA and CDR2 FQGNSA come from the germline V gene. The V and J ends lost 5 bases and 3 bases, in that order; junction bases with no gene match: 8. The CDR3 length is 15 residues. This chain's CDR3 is CASSRGLGWTDTQYF. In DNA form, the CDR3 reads TGTGCCAGCAGCCGAGGACTAGGGTGGACAGATACGCAGTATTTT. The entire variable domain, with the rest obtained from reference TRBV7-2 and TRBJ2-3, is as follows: GAGVSQSPSNKVTEKGKDVELRCDPISGHTALYWYRQSLGQGLEFLIYFQGNSAPDKSGLPSDRFSAERTGGSVSTLTIQRTQQEDSAVYLCASSRGLGWTDTQYFGPGTRLTVL.

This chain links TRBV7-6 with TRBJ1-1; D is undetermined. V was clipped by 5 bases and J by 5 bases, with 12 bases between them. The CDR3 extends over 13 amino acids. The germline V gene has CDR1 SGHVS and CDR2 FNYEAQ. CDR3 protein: CASSNREPTEAFF. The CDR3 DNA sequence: TGTGCCAGCAGCAACCGGGAGCCGACTGAAGCTTTCTTT.

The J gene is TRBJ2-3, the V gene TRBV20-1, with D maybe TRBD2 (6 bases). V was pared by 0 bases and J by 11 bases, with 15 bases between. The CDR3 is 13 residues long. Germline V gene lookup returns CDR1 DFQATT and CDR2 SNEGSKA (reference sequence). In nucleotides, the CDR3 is TGCAGTGCTAGAGATGCGCTGGGAGGTATGCAGTATTTT. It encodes CSARDALGGMQYF.

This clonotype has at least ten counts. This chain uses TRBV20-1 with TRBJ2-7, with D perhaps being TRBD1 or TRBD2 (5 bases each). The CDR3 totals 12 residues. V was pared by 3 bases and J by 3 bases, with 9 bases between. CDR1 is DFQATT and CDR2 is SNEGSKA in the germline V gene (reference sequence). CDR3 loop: CSASRDGYEQYF. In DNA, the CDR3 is TGCAGTGCTAGCAGGGACGGCTACGAGCAGTACTTC.

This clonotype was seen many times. The CDR3 protein is CASTVTGGYQPQHF. The CDR3, as DNA: TGTGCCAGCACCGTGACAGGGGGTTATCAGCCCCAGCATTTT. V is TRBV28 and J is TRBJ1-5; 9 nucleotides align to TRBD1. Germline CDR1 reads MDHEN; CDR2 reads SYDVKM. This CDR3 spans 14 amino acids. Trimming took 7 bases from V and 5 from J; bases not matched to a gene: 6.

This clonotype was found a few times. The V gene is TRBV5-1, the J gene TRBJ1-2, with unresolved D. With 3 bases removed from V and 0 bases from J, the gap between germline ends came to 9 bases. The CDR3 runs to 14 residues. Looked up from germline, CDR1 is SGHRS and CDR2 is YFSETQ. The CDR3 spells CASSSWNANYGYTF. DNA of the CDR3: TGCGCCAGCAGCTCCTGGAACGCTAACTATGGCTACACCTTC.

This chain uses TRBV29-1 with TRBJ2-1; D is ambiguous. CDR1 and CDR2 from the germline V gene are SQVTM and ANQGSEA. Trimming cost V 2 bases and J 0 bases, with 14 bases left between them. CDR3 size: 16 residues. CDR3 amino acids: CSVEYGRSSSYNEQFF. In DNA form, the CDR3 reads TGCAGCGTTGAATATGGCAGATCCAGCTCCTACAATGAGCAGTTCTTC.

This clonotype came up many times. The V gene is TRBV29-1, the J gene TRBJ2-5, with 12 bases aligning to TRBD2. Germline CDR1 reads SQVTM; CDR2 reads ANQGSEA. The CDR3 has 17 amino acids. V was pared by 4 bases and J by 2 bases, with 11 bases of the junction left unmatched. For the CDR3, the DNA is TGCAGCGTTGGAGGACGGACTAGCGGGACTCAACAAGAGACCCAGTACTTC. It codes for CSVGGRTSGTQQETQYF.

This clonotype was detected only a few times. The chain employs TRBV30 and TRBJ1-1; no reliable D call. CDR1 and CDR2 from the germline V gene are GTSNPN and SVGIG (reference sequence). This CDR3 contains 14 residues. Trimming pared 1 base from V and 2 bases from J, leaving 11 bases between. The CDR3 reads CAWSGLGLNTEAFF. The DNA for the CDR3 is TGTGCCTGGAGTGGGCTCGGATTAAACACTGAAGCTTTCTTT.